The clone carrying this TCR beta chain has only a few counts. Antigen specificity is unknown. These data are taken from a study of early T cells in non-severe SARS-CoV-2 infection. The wider study: Chains were not paired, and sequencing was done on bulk RNA from unsorted whole blood. Study observations and caveats: Sequences matched to VDJdb favored anti-spike CD8 responses, while private and CD4 specificities were missed.

Attachment of unique molecular identifiers to individual cDNA molecules was performed. TCRdb used MiXCR to reprocess the 5' RACE reads, holding one entry per CDR3 protein. The sample records fewer than 100,000 distinct CDR3 sequences, approximately 13% being singletons. Germline CDR1 is SGDLS and CDR2 is YYNGEE. V shed 4 bases and J shed 0 bases, with 26 bases lying between them. This CDR3 has 20 amino acids. This receptor was taken from an adult who was a healthcare worker with PCR-confirmed SARS-CoV-2 infection or an uninfected control (not recorded which). Material: whole blood. The V gene is TRBV9, the J gene TRBJ2-1, with D maybe TRBD2 (6 bases). The CDR3 bases are TGTGCCAGCAGCCCCTCTCGGGGACTGGGACCAAGGGGCTCCTACAATGAGCAGTTCTTC. This translates into CASSPSRGLGPRGSYNEQFF.